A selection of T cell receptor beta chains follows, all from one sample in a study of CD8 T cells in ankylosing spondylitis. TCRdb used MiXCR to reprocess the 5' RACE reads, holding one entry per CDR3 protein. This table holds about 230,000 distinct CDR3 sequences, roughly 8% found once. The specimen was blood, either unsorted or a sorted T cell fraction (not recorded which). Receptors were obtained from a female donor with ankylosing spondylitis or in good health (not recorded which). Both conserved end residues are part of each CDR3. The D gene is left open where the match is weak. Clone sizes are given selectively: once, few, many, or a class where the clone is expanded.

>TRBV28|TRBJ1-1|NA|many
CASSSGDPNTEAFF
TGTGCCAGCAGTTCCGGGGACCCCAACACTGAAGCTTTCTTT
>TRBV7-6|TRBJ2-1|TRBD2|many
CASSLYSGREDEQFF
TGTGCCAGCAGCTTGTATAGCGGGAGGGAGGATGAGCAGTTCTTC
>TRBV10-2|TRBJ2-1|TRBD2|many
CASGDLSGPTYNEQFF
TGCGCCAGCGGGGACCTTAGCGGGCCAACCTACAATGAGCAGTTCTTC
>TRBV20-1|TRBJ2-5|NA|many
CSAMRGETQYF
TGCAGTGCTATGCGGGGCGAGACCCAGTACTTC
>TRBV9|TRBJ2-1|TRBD2|many
CASSVGASGNYNEQFF
TGTGCCAGCAGCGTAGGCGCTAGCGGGAACTACAATGAGCAGTTCTTC
>TRBV7-9|TRBJ1-1|NA|few
CASSLVRLTEAFF
TGTGCCAGCAGCTTGGTCCGTCTCACTGAAGCTTTCTTT
>TRBV15|TRBJ1-2|NA|many
CATSRGGGDYGYTF
TGTGCCACCAGCAGAGGCGGAGGGGACTATGGCTACACCTTC
>TRBV7-2|TRBJ1-2|NA|many
CASSADQGYGYGYTF
TGTGCCAGCAGCGCAGACCAGGGTTATGGGTATGGCTACACCTTC
>TRBV12-3/TRBV12-4|TRBJ2-7|TRBD2|many
CASSPGTSVSYEQYF
TGTGCCAGCAGTCCCGGGACTAGCGTCTCCTACGAGCAGTACTTC
>TRBV29-1|TRBJ1-2|TRBD1|many
CSGDRRANYGYTF
TGCAGCGGGGACAGGCGGGCTAACTATGGCTACACCTTC
>TRBV11-2|TRBJ1-1|NA|many
CASSPSRGTEAFF
TGTGCCAGCAGCCCTAGTAGGGGCACTGAAGCTTTCTTT
>TRBV10-3|TRBJ1-1|NA|many
CAISGSRQENTEAFF
TGTGCCATCAGTGGGTCACGGCAGGAGAACACTGAAGCTTTCTTT
>TRBV10-3|TRBJ1-6|NA|many
CAISAGENSSPLHF
TGTGCCATCAGTGCAGGGGAAAATAGTTCACCCCTCCACTTT
>TRBV11-2|TRBJ2-2|NA|NA
CASGGYQNTGELFF
TGTGCCAGCGGAGGGTACCAGAACACCGGGGAGCTGTTTTTT
>TRBV11-2|TRBJ2-2|TRBD2|NA
CASSLTSGRARTGELFF
TGTGCCAGCAGCTTAACTAGCGGGAGGGCGAGGACCGGGGAGCTGTTTTTT
>TRBV7-9|TRBJ2-6|NA|few
CASSLSSAGANVLTF
TGTGCCAGCAGCTTATCTTCAGCGGGGGCCAACGTCCTGACTTTC
>TRBV24-1|TRBJ2-2|NA|many
CATSGTAEKAGELFF
TGTGCCACCAGTGGGACGGCGGAGAAGGCCGGGGAGCTGTTTTTT